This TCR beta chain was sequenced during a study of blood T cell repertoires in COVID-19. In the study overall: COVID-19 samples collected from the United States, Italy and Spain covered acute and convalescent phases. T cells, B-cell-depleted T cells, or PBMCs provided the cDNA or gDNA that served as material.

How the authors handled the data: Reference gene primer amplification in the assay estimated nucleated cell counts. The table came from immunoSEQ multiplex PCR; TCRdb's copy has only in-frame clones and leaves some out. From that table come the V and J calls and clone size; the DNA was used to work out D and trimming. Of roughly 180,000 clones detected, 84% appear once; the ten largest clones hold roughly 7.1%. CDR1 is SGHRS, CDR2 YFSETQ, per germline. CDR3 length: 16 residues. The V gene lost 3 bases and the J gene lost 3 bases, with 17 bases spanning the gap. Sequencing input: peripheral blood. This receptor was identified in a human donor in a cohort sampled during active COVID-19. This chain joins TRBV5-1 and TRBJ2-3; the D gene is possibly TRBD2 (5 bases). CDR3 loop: CASSSPDRRSTDTQYF. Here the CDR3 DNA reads TGCGCCAGCAGCTCCCCCGACCGGAGGAGTACAGATACGCAGTATTTT.